This TCR beta chain was observed in a study of TIL therapy for anti-PD-1-resistant metastatic lung cancer. For the study at large: Half of patients were current or former smokers.

CDR3 size: 15 residues. Trimming took 5 bases from V and 5 from J; bases not matched to a gene: 9. Germline V gives CDR1 SGHNT, CDR2 YYREEE (reference sequence). This was the immunoSEQ v3 assay. Sequencing depth was 2 million to 2.5 million read pairs for survey level, about 5-6.5 million for deep. Data came from immunoSEQ multiplex PCR; TCRdb stores just in-frame clones and leaves some out. Here the sample spans over 20,000 clones, 55% to 75% being singletons. As to time point: pre-treatment sample, taken before nivolumab and TIL therapy. Pleural nodules or supraclavicular lymph nodes made up most of the excised metastases sampled. Stage 4 NSCLC adults joined between October 2017 and 2020.

The chain couples TRBV5-4 to TRBJ1-1, with 10 bases fitting TRBD1. This receptor was obtained from a person aged 25-79 years with non-small cell lung cancer. This specimen was tumor tissue, taken at baseline. Here the CDR3 reads CASSRGTGDYTEAFF. The DNA for the CDR3 is TGTGCCAGCAGTCGAGGGACAGGGGATTATACTGAAGCTTTCTTT.